This T cell receptor beta chain was recovered during a study of blood T cell repertoires in COVID-19. Produced via immunoSEQ multiplex PCR; TCRdb's table is partial and in-frame only. Of some 110,000 clones detected, roughly 87% appear once; the ten largest clones hold about 8%. This CDR3 is 14 amino acids long. Germline values: CDR1 LNHDA, CDR2 SQIVND (reference sequence). The V and J ends lost 4 bases and 2 bases respectively, with 12 bases between them. The specimen was peripheral blood. This receptor was identified in a human donor in a cohort sampled during active COVID-19. The genes are TRBV19 and TRBJ2-7; TRBD1 might be the D (6 bases). CDR3 in DNA: TGTGCCAGTAGTACGGACAGCCAAACCTACGAGCAGTACTTC. This gives the protein CASSTDSQTYEQYF. The complete variable domain, with remaining parts taken from reference TRBV19 and TRBJ2-7, reads DGGITQSPKYLFRKEGQNVTLSCEQNLNHDAMYWYRQDPGQGLRLIYYSQIVNDFQKGDIAEGYSVSREKKESFPLTVTSAQKNPTAFYLCASSTDSQTYEQYFGPGTRLTVT.